This note documents a single T cell receptor (beta chain) sequence. Its antigen is as yet unknown. The data derive from a study of T cell responses to AZD1222 COVID-19 vaccine. General study results and limits: Females made up more of the donors, who were largely white British, and clonal diversity may have come out too low.

The CDR3 is 16 residues long. CDR1 is SGHTA, CDR2 FQGNSA, per germline. The V and J ends lost 1 base and 0 bases respectively, with 13 bases between them. Repertoires were generated with immunoSEQ multiplex PCR, while TCRdb's copy carries only in-frame clones and drops some. The sample lists around 200,000 clones; 70% to 90% were seen once. This receptor was taken from an adult in good health. This material consisted of peripheral blood, taken on day 0 of AZD1222 vaccination. The V call is TRBV7-2, the J call TRBJ2-7; no reliable D call. The CDR3 sequence: CASSLDAATPSYEQYF. In DNA form, the CDR3 reads TGTGCCAGCAGCTTAGACGCCGCGACCCCCTCCTACGAGCAGTACTTC.